This paragraph covers one T cell receptor beta chain sequence. Time point described: newly diagnosed, previously untreated cHL patient sample. The ends lost 5 bases at V and 1 base at J; junction bases unmatched: 5. The V gene's germline CDR1 is SGHVS and CDR2 FQNEAQ. The CDR3 contains 15 residues. The protocol was immunoSEQ multiplex PCR, while the TCRdb copy is restricted to in-frame clones and leaves out a portion. Seen here are approximately 45,000 clones, approximately 91% observed once, and the top ten hold about 5.3%. These data come from a study of PD-1 blockade in classical Hodgkin lymphoma. The receptor was derived from a human donor with classical Hodgkin lymphoma. This chain uses TRBV7-8 with TRBJ1-1; 9 bases are shared with TRBD1. The sequenced material came from peripheral blood mononuclear cells (PBMCs). CDR3 nucleotides: TGTGCCAGCAGCCTTTGGACAGGGGCGAACACTGAAGCTTTCTTT. It encodes CASSLWTGANTEAFF.